Below, 22 T cell receptor beta chains from the same sample are listed, as sequenced in a study of shared clonotypes between healthy human individuals. Clones were read by immunoSEQ multiplex PCR, and TCRdb kept only the in-frame ones, dropping some. The sample shows around 2.5 million clones, over 85% of them seen only once. Sequenced input: naive CD4+ T cells from PBMCs. The subset is: CD45RA+ positively selected. All receptors come from a man younger than 30 in good health. Some clones in this sample may be carry-over from other donors' samples.

As DNA, the CDR3 is TGCGCCAGCAGCGCGGTCCCGGGACAGGGATCGGGCACAGATACGCAGTATTTT. Amino acid sequence: CASSAVPGQGSGTDTQYF. V and J are TRBV5-1 and TRBJ2-3, with 9 bases lining up with TRBD1. Germline values: CDR1 SGHRS, CDR2 YFSETQ. Losses at the gene ends were 4 bases for V and 1 base for J; bases not matched to a gene: 13. CDR3 length: 18 residues.

The chain combines TRBV5-8 with TRBJ1-1; tentatively, D is TRBD1 (6 bases). Germline values: CDR1 SGHTS, CDR2 YDEGEE. The CDR3 contains 15 residues. Trimming stripped 0 bases from V and 2 bases from J, with 11 bases between. The chain's CDR3 is CASSLGGGLNTEAFF. CDR3 in DNA: TGTGCCAGCAGCTTGGGAGGGGGTCTAAACACTGAAGCTTTCTTT.

V gene TRBV21-1 combines with J gene TRBJ1-4. TRBV21-1 corresponds to a pseudogene. This CDR3 has 14 residues. Here the CDR3 reads CASSPREANEKLFF. The DNA for the CDR3 is TGTGCCAGCAGCCCGAGGGAGGCTAATGAAAAACTGTTTTTT.

The chain links TRBV28 to TRBJ1-5; 8 nucleotides align to TRBD1. Germline CDR1 is MDHEN and CDR2 is SYDVKM. J lost 7 bases, V lost 6 bases, and 11 bases had no gene match. The CDR3 totals 15 residues. CDR3 region: CASSSQGAAGQPQHF. The CDR3 DNA reads as TGTGCCAGCAGCTCGCAGGGGGCTGCCGGGCAGCCCCAGCATTTT. The full variable domain, its missing parts supplied by reference TRBV28 and TRBJ1-5, is DVKVTQSSRYLVKRTGEKVFLECVQDMDHENMFWYRQDPGLGLRLIYFSYDVKMKEKGDIPEGYSVSREKKERFSLILESASTNQTSMYLCASSSQGAAGQPQHFGDGTRLSIL.

The chain carries TRBV5-4 and TRBJ1-1; D is unclear. Germline CDR1 is SGHNT and CDR2 is YYREEE (reference sequence). The CDR3 has 14 residues. V lost 0 bases and J lost 0, with 6 bases in between. The CDR3 DNA sequence: TGTGCCAGCAGCTTGGCGGCCTTGAACACTGAAGCTTTCTTT. This translates into CASSLAALNTEAFF.

The CDR3 spells CASKFAVNQPQHF. CDR3 coding DNA: TGTGCCAGCAAATTTGCGGTCAATCAGCCCCAGCATTTT. This chain connects TRBV5-8 to TRBJ1-5; D not certain. Germline V lookup: CDR1 SGHTS, CDR2 YDEGEE. Trimming pared 6 bases from V and 3 bases from J, leaving 10 bases between. The CDR3 spans 13 residues. Using reference TRBV5-8 and TRBJ1-5 for the parts outside the CDR3, the full variable domain is EAGVTQSPTHLIKTRGQQATLRCSPISGHTSVYWYQQALGLGLQFLLWYDEGEERNRGNFPPRFSGRQFPNYSSELNVNALELEDSALYLCASKFAVNQPQHFGDGTRLSIL.

This chain joins TRBV5-1 and TRBJ1-1; D is uncertain. The CDR3 runs to 13 residues. V lost 5 bases and J 5 bases, leaving 13 bases between the germline ends. The germline CDR1 and CDR2 sequences are SGHRS and YFSETQ. The CDR3 reads CASSRFSGTEAFF. CDR3 nucleotide sequence: TGCGCCAGCAGTAGGTTCTCGGGAACTGAAGCTTTCTTT.

About this clone itself: Other DNA variants within this sample encode the same CDR3. This chain uses TRBV5-1 with TRBJ2-1; TRBD1 agrees at 9 bases. The CDR3 consists of 15 residues. From germline, CDR1 is SGHRS and CDR2 YFSETQ. Germline trimming cut 4 bases from V and 0 bases from J; bases unmatched to any gene: 2. CDR3 sequence reads: CASSRDRDSYNEQFF. The CDR3 DNA follows: TGCGCCAGCAGCAGGGACAGGGACTCCTACAATGAGCAGTTCTTC. Supplemented by reference TRBV5-1 and TRBJ2-1, the full variable domain reads KAGVTQTPRYLIKTRGQQVTLSCSPISGHRSVSWYQQTPGQGLQFLFEYFSETQRNKGNFPGRFSGRQFSNSRSEMNVSTLELGDSALYLCASSRDRDSYNEQFFGPGTRLTVL.

The chain carries TRBV18 and TRBJ2-7; D not resolved. Trimming pared 2 bases from V and 6 bases from J, leaving 14 bases between. The CDR3 extends over 14 amino acids. Germline lookup yields CDR1 KGHSH and CDR2 LQKENI. CDR3 sequence: CASSPNPVVGEQYF. As DNA, the CDR3 is TGTGCCAGCTCACCAAACCCCGTAGTCGGCGAGCAGTACTTC. Using reference TRBV18 and TRBJ2-7 for the parts outside the CDR3, the full variable domain is NAGVMQNPRHLVRRRGQEARLRCSPMKGHSHVYWYRQLPEEGLKFMVYLQKENIIDESGMPKERFSAEFPKEGPSILRIQQVVRGDSAAYFCASSPNPVVGEQYFGPGTRLTVT.

The chain carries TRBV7-9 and TRBJ2-7; maybe TRBD1 (5 bases). This CDR3 is 13 amino acids long. Between the trimmed V and J ends, which lost 3 bases and 2 bases, there was a span of 8 bases. Germline V lookup: CDR1 SEHNR, CDR2 FQNEAQ (reference sequence). CDR3: CASSLTATYEQYF. DNA of the CDR3: TGTGCCAGCAGCTTGACAGCTACCTACGAGCAGTACTTC.

This chain joins TRBV27 and TRBJ2-5, with 7 bases lining up with TRBD2. Trimming cost V 3 bases and J 4 bases; bases outside gene matches: 8. Germline CDR1 reads MNHEY; CDR2 reads SMNVEV (reference sequence). The CDR3 extends over 15 amino acids. The CDR3 bases are TGTGCCAGCAGTTTGGGGGGAGGGCCGGCAGAGACCCAGTACTTC. Translation: CASSLGGGPAETQYF.

The chain has TRBV11-3 and TRBJ2-2; D is tentatively TRBD1 or TRBD2 (5 bases each). Between the trimmed V and J ends, which lost 1 base and 2 bases, there was a span of 11 bases. The length of the CDR3 is 16 residues. Germline V CDR1 and CDR2: SGHNT, YENEEA. This CDR3 is CASSLAQGDNTGELFF. The CDR3 DNA reads as TGTGCCAGCAGCTTAGCCCAAGGGGACAACACCGGGGAGCTGTTTTTT.

The chain employs TRBV9 and TRBJ2-1; D might be TRBD1 (6 bases). Trimming took 7 bases from V and 7 from J, leaving 21 bases between them. The CDR3 consists of 15 residues. Germline V CDR1 and CDR2: SGDLS, YYNGEE. The CDR3 is CASGRGDSERNEQFF. CDR3 nucleotide sequence: TGTGCCAGCGGCAGGGGCGACTCGGAGAGGAATGAGCAGTTCTTC. Filled out from reference TRBV9 and TRBJ2-1, the complete variable domain reads DSGVTQTPKHLITATGQRVTLRCSPRSGDLSVYWYQQSLDQGLQFLIQYYNGEERAKGNILERFSAQQFPDLHSELNLSSLELGDSALYFCASGRGDSERNEQFFGPGTRLTVL.

The rearrangement joins TRBV7-3 to TRBJ2-2; TRBD2 matches at 12 bases. The CDR3 length is 15 residues. The V gene end was trimmed by 5 bases and the J gene end by 5 bases; junction bases not matched to a gene: 3. Germline CDR1 SGHTA, CDR2 FQGTGA. The CDR3 DNA sequence: TGTGCCAGCAGCACTGGGACTAGCGGGACCGGGGAGCTGTTTTTT. Translating gives CASSTGTSGTGELFF.

V usage is TRBV4-1 and J usage is TRBJ2-3; D is uncertain. The CDR3 totals 16 residues. From germline, CDR1 is MGHRA and CDR2 YSYEKL. With 2 bases removed from V and 0 bases from J, the gap between germline ends came to 12 bases. The DNA for the CDR3 is TGCGCCAGCAGCCAATTGGCCTCGATAAGCACAGATACGCAGTATTTT. This sequence encodes CASSQLASISTDTQYF.

In this sample, this clone turned up once. The chain recombines TRBV19 with TRBJ2-3; the match to TRBD1 covers 8 bases. CDR3 size: 15 residues. CDR1 and CDR2 (germline): LNHDA, SQIVND (reference sequence). J gave up 5 bases and V 3 bases, and 7 bases lay outside the gene matches. The CDR3 nucleotides read TGTGCCAGTAGTATCTCCCCCAGGGGGCAAGATACGCAGTATTTT. This translates into CASSISPRGQDTQYF.

Notes on this clone: The sample holds other DNA sequences that translate to the same CDR3. The chain joins TRBV4-3 to TRBJ1-4; D is perhaps TRBD1 (5 bases). Trimming removed 1 base from V and 8 bases from J, with 8 bases in between. CDR1 and CDR2 (germline): LGHNA, YSLEER. The CDR3 has 13 residues. CDR3 residues: CASSQGRVEKLFF. CDR3 DNA sequence: TGCGCCAGCAGCCAAGGCAGGGTCGAAAAACTGTTTTTT.

The rearrangement links TRBV15 to TRBJ1-4; D may be TRBD1 (6 bases). V was cut by 0 bases and J by 5 bases, with 16 bases left in between. Germline CDR1 LNHNV, CDR2 YYDKDF (reference sequence). The length of the CDR3 is 17 residues. The CDR3 DNA reads as TGTGCCACCAGCAGAGATTTCCCCTGGACAGAAAATGAAAAACTGTTTTTT. This codes for CATSRDFPWTENEKLFF.

This chain links TRBV7-2 with TRBJ2-5; possible D gene TRBD2, 6 bases. The V gene lost 3 bases and the J gene lost 3 bases, with 8 bases spanning the gap. CDR1 and CDR2 from the germline V gene are SGHTA and FQGNSA. The CDR3 contains 13 residues. The CDR3 nucleotides read TGTGCCAGCAGCTTTGAGCGGGAAGAGACCCAGTACTTC. Its protein product is CASSFEREETQYF.

The chain links TRBV7-2 to TRBJ2-7; TRBD2 matches 8 bases. The germline V gene encodes CDR1 SGHTA and CDR2 FQGNSA. The CDR3 is 14 residues long. J was trimmed by 6 bases and V by 2 bases; bases with no gene match: 6. CDR3 DNA: TGTGCCAGCAGCTTAAGCGGGAGATCAATCGAGCAGTACTTC. This sequence encodes CASSLSGRSIEQYF.

The V call is TRBV28, the J call TRBJ1-2; weak D call: TRBD1 (5 bases). Per germline, CDR1 MDHEN and CDR2 SYDVKM. This CDR3 is 14 amino acids long. The V end was cut by 1 base, the J end by 6 bases, with 12 bases between. The CDR3 protein is CASSLSQVTHGYTF. The CDR3 DNA reads as TGTGCCAGCAGTTTATCACAGGTTACTCATGGCTACACCTTC.

The V call is TRBV19, the J call TRBJ1-3, with D unclear. V lost 4 bases to trimming and J lost 3 bases, with 16 bases between them. The CDR3 is 16 residues long. Germline CDR1 LNHDA, CDR2 SQIVND (reference sequence). The CDR3 sequence is CASSSQAAGIGNTIYF. The CDR3 bases are TGTGCCAGTAGTAGCCAGGCAGCCGGAATTGGAAACACCATATATTTT.